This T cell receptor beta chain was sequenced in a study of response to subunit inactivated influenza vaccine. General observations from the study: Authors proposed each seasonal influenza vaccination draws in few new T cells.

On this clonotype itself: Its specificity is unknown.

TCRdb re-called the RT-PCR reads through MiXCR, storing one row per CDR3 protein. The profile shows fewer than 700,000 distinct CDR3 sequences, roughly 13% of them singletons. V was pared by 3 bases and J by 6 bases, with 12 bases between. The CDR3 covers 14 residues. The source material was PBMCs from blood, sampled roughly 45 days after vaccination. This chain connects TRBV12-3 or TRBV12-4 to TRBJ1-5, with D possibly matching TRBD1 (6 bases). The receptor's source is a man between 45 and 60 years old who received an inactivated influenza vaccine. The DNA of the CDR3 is TGTGCCAGCAGTTTGGCAGGGGTGGGTCAGCCCCAGCATTTT. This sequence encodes CASSLAGVGQPQHF.